A single sample is the source of the 18 T cell receptor beta chains below, sequenced in a study of T-cell memory formation after mild COVID-19 (dated by TCRdb to the early 2020s). Libraries were built with 5' RACE. The listed sequencing device is Illumina NovaSeq 6000. In-frame beta chains were kept once TCRdb had trimmed the public reads at Q25 with fastp and called clones with MiXCR. Entries that share a CDR3 protein sequence are merged under the most common genes and DNA. For this sample the table gives 110,000 or so distinct CDR3 sequences, of which about a sixth were detected only once. Approximately 5.1% of the sample comes from the top ten. The sequencing input was PBMCs or a T cell subset sorted from them (not recorded which). These receptors were obtained from a man between 18 and 29 years old who had mild COVID-19 (a few samples of this study predate the infection). The sample titles of this study are shuffled in the database, so cell type and time point are left out; the donor was told from shared clones.

This clonotype was seen repeatedly, ten times or more. This chain connects TRBV5-6 to TRBJ2-4; 11 nucleotides line up with TRBD2. Germline V gives CDR1 SGHDT, CDR2 YYEEEE. The length of the CDR3 is 21 residues. Trimming took 0 bases from V and 6 from J; bases not matched to a gene: 20. The CDR3 reads CASSLVRLAGGPVASGNIQYF. The CDR3 region has the DNA TGTGCCAGCAGCTTGGTTCGCCTAGCGGGGGGACCGGTTGCGTCTGGAAACATTCAGTACTTC.

The sample holds a few counts of this clonotype. The chain carries TRBV6-6 and TRBJ2-7; TRBD1 aligns across 7 bases. This CDR3 region has 14 residues. V lost 0 bases to trimming and J lost 4 bases; unmatched junction nucleotides: 3. CDR1 is MNHNY, CDR2 SVGAGI, per germline (reference sequence). As DNA, the CDR3 is TGTGCCAGCAGTTACTCCAGGGGGAATTACGAGCAGTACGTC. As protein: CASSYSRGNYEQYV.

As for this clonotype: The junction shows a germline mismatch at one end, possibly a read error. The chain links TRBV18 to TRBJ1-4; 8 bases line up with TRBD1. From germline, CDR1 is KGHSH and CDR2 LQKENI. This CDR3 has 16 residues. The CDR3 region has the DNA TGTGCCAGCTCGCCAGCCCGGGACAGGTTTAATGGAAAACTGTTTTTT. This translates into CASSPARDRFNGKLFF.

This clonotype has a handful of counts. A read error may account for a junction end that differs from germline. The J gene is TRBJ2-3, the V gene TRBV11-2; maybe TRBD1 (6 bases). The CDR3 consists of 13 residues. The germline gives CDR1 SGHAT, CDR2 FQNNGV. In DNA, the CDR3 is TGTGCCAGCAACGAGGTTAGGACAGATACGAAGTATTTT. It is translated as CASNEVRTDTKYF.

This clonotype was detected only a few times. The rearrangement joins TRBV7-3 to TRBJ2-1, with 7 bases fitting TRBD1. Germline lookup yields CDR1 SGHTA and CDR2 FQGTGA. The CDR3 is made up of 15 amino acids. Trimming took 1 base from V and 0 from J; bases not matched to a gene: 0. The CDR3 spells CASSLNRGSYNEQFF. For the CDR3, the DNA is TGTGCCAGCAGCTTAAACAGGGGCTCCTACAATGAGCAGTTCTTC. The full variable domain, rest sourced from reference TRBV7-3 and TRBJ2-1, is GAGVSQTPSNKVTEKGKYVELRCDPISGHTALYWYRQSLGQGPEFLIYFQGTGAADDSGLPNDRFFAVRPEGSVSTLKIQRTERGDSAVYLCASSLNRGSYNEQFFGPGTRLTVL.

V is TRBV18 and J is TRBJ1-4; maybe TRBD1 (6 bases). CDR3 size: 17 residues. V was pared by 6 bases and J by 2 bases, with 19 bases between. Per germline, CDR1 KGHSH and CDR2 LQKENI. Here the CDR3 reads CASSRIGGASTNEKLFF. The CDR3 DNA sequence: TGTGCCAGCTCGCGAATCGGGGGCGCGAGCACTAATGAAAAACTGTTTTTT. The variable domain in full, completed from reference TRBV18 and TRBJ1-4, reads NAGVMQNPRHLVRRRGQEARLRCSPMKGHSHVYWYRQLPEEGLKFMVYLQKENIIDESGMPKERFSAEFPKEGPSILRIQQVVRGDSAAYFCASSRIGGASTNEKLFFGSGTQLSVL.

This clonotype was counted only a few times. The V and J genes are TRBV7-3 and TRBJ2-3, with D uncertain. The germline gives CDR1 SGHTA, CDR2 FQGTGA. Trimming took off 2 bases at V and 5 bases at J, with 8 bases between the two ends. The CDR3 runs 13 residues. As DNA, the CDR3 is TGTGCCAGCAGCTTACCTGGAGTAGATACGCAGTATTTT. This gives the protein CASSLPGVDTQYF. Using reference TRBV7-3 and TRBJ2-3 for the parts outside the CDR3, the full variable domain is GAGVSQTPSNKVTEKGKYVELRCDPISGHTALYWYRQSLGQGPEFLIYFQGTGAADDSGLPNDRFFAVRPEGSVSTLKIQRTERGDSAVYLCASSLPGVDTQYFGPGTRLTVL.

This clonotype occurred a few times. This chain connects TRBV24-1 to TRBJ1-5; 8 bases map to TRBD1. The germline V gene encodes CDR1 KGHDR and CDR2 SFDVKD. The CDR3 is made up of 16 amino acids. The ends lost 4 bases at V and 1 base at J; junction bases unmatched: 5. CDR3 DNA: TGTGCCACCAGTGAAGCACAGGGGGGGAGCAATCAGCCCCAGCATTTT. It yields the protein CATSEAQGGSNQPQHF.

This clonotype was recorded a few times. The V call is TRBV25-1, the J call TRBJ2-3, with D perhaps being TRBD1 or TRBD2 (5 bases each). V shed 4 bases and J shed 0 bases, with 11 bases lying between them. Per germline, CDR1 MGHDK and CDR2 SYGVNS. The CDR3 spans 15 residues. The CDR3 loop is CASSAGTYSTDTQYF. In DNA form, the CDR3 reads TGTGCCAGCAGTGCGGGGACGTATAGCACAGATACGCAGTATTTT.

Only a few counts were recorded for this clonotype. The chain combines TRBV4-1 with TRBJ2-3; 10 bases line up with TRBD2. Trimming removed 4 bases from V and 4 bases from J; junction bases left unmatched: 5. Germline V lookup: CDR1 MGHRA, CDR2 YSYEKL. This CDR3 has 15 amino acids. The CDR3 DNA sequence: TGCGCCAGCAGCCCCCAAAGCGGGGGGGCAGATACGCAGTATTTT. It translates to CASSPQSGGADTQYF.

This clonotype has only a few counts. The genes are TRBV5-5 and TRBJ1-4, with D possibly matching TRBD1 (6 bases). This CDR3 is built from 17 residues. Trimming cost V 4 bases and J 5 bases, with 21 bases left between them. In germline, CDR1 is SGHKS, CDR2 YYEKEE (reference sequence). The CDR3 is CASSQRWTVQLNEKLFF. CDR3 in DNA: TGTGCCAGCAGCCAACGATGGACAGTGCAACTAAATGAAAAACTGTTTTTT.

This clonotype was seen repeatedly, ten times or more. V gene TRBV5-1 combines with J gene TRBJ2-1; D call uncertain. This CDR3 region has 16 residues. Germline V CDR1 and CDR2: SGHRS, YFSETQ. V dropped 4 bases and J dropped 3 bases, with 17 bases sitting between them. In nucleotides, the CDR3 is TGCGCCAGCAGCCGAACCTCGGTCGGAGACTACAATGAGCAGTTCTTC. Its protein product is CASSRTSVGDYNEQFF.

The chain links TRBV7-2 to TRBJ1-5; TRBD1 agrees at 8 bases. The CDR3 covers 17 residues. V shed 5 bases, J shed 4 bases, and the junction held 13 bases outside the gene matches. CDR1 is SGHTA, CDR2 FQGNSA, per germline. DNA for the CDR3: TGTGCCAGCAGCCTGCACTTCGGGACAGGAGTGAATCAGCCCCAGCATTTT. This sequence encodes CASSLHFGTGVNQPQHF.

In its sample, this clonotype was seen a few times. This chain joins TRBV12-3 or TRBV12-4 and TRBJ2-6, with unresolved D. This CDR3 region has 14 residues. V lost 3 bases and J lost 0, with 3 bases in between. CDR3 DNA sequence: TGTGCCAGCAGTTTCCCCTCTGGGGCCAACGTCCTGACTTTC. Translated, it gives CASSFPSGANVLTF.

This clonotype appeared a few times. The chain carries TRBV9 and TRBJ2-7; a weak D match, TRBD1 (5 bases). Germline V gene sequence: CDR1 SGDLS, CDR2 YYNGEE. The V end lost 3 bases, the J end lost 1 base, and 14 bases lay between the germline ends. CDR3 size: 15 residues. This chain's CDR3 is CASSAGHSASYEQYF. CDR3 nucleotide sequence: TGTGCCAGCAGCGCAGGACACTCCGCGTCCTACGAGCAGTACTTC.

This clonotype was counted only a few times. The chain uses TRBV29-1 and TRBJ1-1; no clear D gene. Between the trimmed V and J ends, which lost 7 bases and 1 base, there was a span of 22 bases. Germline assignment: CDR1 SQVTM and CDR2 ANQGSEA. This CDR3 spans 16 amino acids. The CDR3 region has the DNA TGCAGCGCCGACCCACTTCAGGCCCGGAGGAACACTGAAGCTTTCTTT. This sequence encodes CSADPLQARRNTEAFF.

This clonotype was found a few times. CDR3 nucleotide sequence: TGTGCCAGCTCATTACAGGGTGTAAGCGGCTACACCTTC. Translation: CASSLQGVSGYTF. V usage is TRBV18 and J usage is TRBJ1-2, with D perhaps matching TRBD1 (6 bases). Trimming pared 5 bases from V and 8 bases from J, leaving 15 bases between. Germline CDR1 is KGHSH and CDR2 is LQKENI. This CDR3 comprises 13 residues.

The V call is TRBV7-2, the J call TRBJ2-3, with D possibly matching TRBD2 (7 bases). CDR3 length: 13 residues. Per the germline V gene, CDR1 is SGHTA and CDR2 is FQGNSA. Trimming took off 3 bases at V and 7 bases at J, with 11 bases between the two ends. CDR3: CASSFRGANTQYF. CDR3 DNA sequence: TGTGCCAGCAGCTTCCGGGGGGCGAATACGCAGTATTTT.